This T cell receptor (beta chain) was sequenced in a study of T cells after yellow fever vaccination. Study-level results: Reappearing after the booster were most of the clones from primary vaccination (96% CD4, 85% to 90% CD8). A faster peak, day 5 versus 15, was reached by the weaker secondary response. Abundant bulk-derived clonotypes could contaminate FACS-sorted repertoires.

Template switching by 5'RACE produced TCR cDNA, adding a universal primer site and UMIs. MiXCR, applied by TCRdb to the 5' RACE reads, yields one record per CDR3 protein. The data show hundreds of thousands of distinct CDR3 sequences, approximately 18% seen once. A remark on this clonotype: Its antigen remains unknown.

The CDR3 is 15 amino acids. The germline gives CDR1 DFQATT, CDR2 SNEGSKA (reference sequence). The germline V and J ends were trimmed by 0 bases and 4 bases, with 12 bases remaining between them. This TCR was sampled from a man aged 18 to 29 who received the YFV17D yellow fever vaccine. This chain connects TRBV20-1 to TRBJ2-2, with D possibly TRBD1 on 5 matching bases. The material was PBMCs, obtained before the yellow fever booster vaccination. CDR3 sequence reads: CSAREVAGRTGELFF. The CDR3 DNA sequence: TGCAGTGCTAGAGAGGTGGCAGGGCGCACCGGGGAGCTGTTTTTT.